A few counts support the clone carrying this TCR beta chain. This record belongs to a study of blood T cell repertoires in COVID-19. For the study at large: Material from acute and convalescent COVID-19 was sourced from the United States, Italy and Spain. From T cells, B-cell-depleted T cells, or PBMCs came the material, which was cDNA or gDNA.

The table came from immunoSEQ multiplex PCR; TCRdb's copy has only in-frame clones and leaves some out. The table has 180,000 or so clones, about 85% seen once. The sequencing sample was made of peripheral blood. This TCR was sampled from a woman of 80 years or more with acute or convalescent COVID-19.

The CDR3 here is CASSDRTGGENEQFF. The CDR3 DNA is TGTGCCAGCAGTGACAGGACTGGGGGGGAGAATGAGCAGTTCTTC. The V call is TRBV6-4, the J call TRBJ2-1; 7 bases are a match to TRBD2. J was trimmed by 7 bases and V by 2 bases; bases with no gene match: 8. CDR3 length equals 15 residues. CDR1 and CDR2 (germline): MRHNA, SNTAGT.